This entry lists 12 T cell receptor beta chains sequenced from one sample in a study of cytomegalovirus exposure and HLA in healthy donors. PCR used 60 Vbeta primers and 13 Jbeta primers. Repertoires were generated with immunoSEQ multiplex PCR, while TCRdb's copy carries only in-frame clones and drops some. The table records about 95,000 clones, 82% of them present only once. Sequenced: PBMCs. The source is a man aged 30 to 39 in good health and CMV-seropositive.

This clone was counted a few times. The chain uses TRBV6-1 and TRBJ1-1; TRBD1 aligns across 7 bases. V shed 2 bases, J shed 3 bases, and the junction held 6 bases outside the gene matches. Germline CDR1 reads MNHNS; CDR2 reads SASEGT. The CDR3 runs to 15 residues. Here the CDR3 DNA reads TGTGCCAGCAGTGAAAACAGGGGTTTCGACACTGAAGCTTTCTTT. Amino acid sequence: CASSENRGFDTEAFF.

As concerns this clone: An end of the junction does not agree with germline; a read error may underlie this. The gene calls are TRBV13 and TRBJ2-7; 8 bases map to TRBD2. The CDR3 is 17 amino acids. Looked up from germline, CDR1 is PRHDT and CDR2 is FYEKMQ (reference sequence). The CDR3 DNA reads TGTGCCAGCAGCTTATTTTTTTCGGGAGGGCCGTCCTACAAGCAGTACTTC. Encoded protein: CASSLFFSGGPSYKQYF.

This clone was picked up a small number of times. This sequence joins TRBV27 and TRBJ2-6; D unresolved. Germline V gene sequence: CDR1 MNHEY, CDR2 SMNVEV (reference sequence). The CDR3 extends over 13 amino acids. V was pared by 3 bases and J by 2 bases, with 2 bases between. CDR3 coding DNA: TGTGCCAGCAGTTTCACTGGGGCCAACGTCCTGACTTTC. It codes for CASSFTGANVLTF.

This clone was observed once. The chain links TRBV5-1 to TRBJ2-5, with 9 bases fitting TRBD1. This CDR3 has 16 amino acids. The J segment lost 1 base and the V segment lost 7 bases, leaving 11 bases of the junction unmatched. Germline assignment: CDR1 SGHRS and CDR2 YFSETQ. The CDR3 spells CASGTGGKESQETQYF. Written as DNA, the CDR3 is TGCGCCAGCGGTACAGGGGGCAAGGAGAGCCAAGAGACCCAGTACTTC. Variable domain in full (rest from reference TRBV5-1 and TRBJ2-5): KAGVTQTPRYLIKTRGQQVTLSCSPISGHRSVSWYQQTPGQGLQFLFEYFSETQRNKGNFPGRFSGRQFSNSRSEMNVSTLELGDSALYLCASGTGGKESQETQYFGPGTRLLVL.

The chain is built from TRBV6-4 and TRBJ2-3; D remains unclear. The V and J ends lost 3 bases and 5 bases respectively, with 12 bases between them. Germline assignment: CDR1 MRHNA and CDR2 SNTAGT. The CDR3 runs 14 residues. CDR3 protein: CASSDGVSQDTQYF. The CDR3 DNA is TGTGCCAGCAGTGATGGTGTGAGCCAAGATACGCAGTATTTT.

The V and J genes are TRBV7-2 and TRBJ1-2, with D possibly matching TRBD1 (6 bases). The CDR3 has 16 amino acids. Looked up from germline, CDR1 is SGHTA and CDR2 is FQGNSA. Between the trimmed V and J ends, which lost 1 base and 8 bases, there was a span of 20 bases. The chain's CDR3 is CASSLGGGVQKYGYTF. The CDR3 DNA sequence: TGTGCCAGCAGCTTAGGAGGGGGGGTTCAAAAGTACGGCTACACCTTC.

In DNA, the CDR3 is TGTGCCAGCAGTGAACAGGGCACCTTGGAAGCTTTCTTT. This codes for CASSEQGTLEAFF. The V gene is TRBV2, the J gene TRBJ1-1; tentatively, D is TRBD1 (5 bases). The germline V gene has CDR1 SNHLY and CDR2 FYNNEI. Trimming left V 2 bases short and J 8 bases short, with 12 bases between. The CDR3 spans 13 residues. The variable domain in full, completed from reference TRBV2 and TRBJ1-1, reads EPEVTQTPSHQVTQMGQEVILRCVPISNHLYFYWYRQILGQKVEFLVSFYNNEISEKSEIFDDQFSVERPDGSNFTLKIRSTKLEDSAMYFCASSEQGTLEAFFGQGTRLTVV.

The chain is built from TRBV10-3 and TRBJ1-2; D ambiguous. This CDR3 has 11 residues. The V gene's germline CDR1 is ENHRY and CDR2 SYGVKD. Trimming took off 5 bases at V and 5 bases at J, with 6 bases between the two ends. The CDR3 reads CAISQRYGYTF. The DNA for the CDR3 is TGTGCCATCAGTCAGCGTTATGGCTACACCTTC.

The genes are TRBV7-8 and TRBJ2-5, with D possibly being TRBD2 (5 bases). This CDR3 is 12 amino acids long. From germline, CDR1 is SGHVS and CDR2 FQNEAQ. V shed 6 bases and J shed 11 bases, with 16 bases lying between them. The CDR3 sequence is CASSQVDREQYF. The CDR3 nucleotides are TGTGCCAGCAGTCAGGTTGATAGGGAGCAGTACTTC.

This rearrangement joins TRBV7-8 to TRBJ1-5; 7 bases match TRBD1. CDR1 and CDR2 from the germline V gene are SGHVS and FQNEAQ. V dropped 5 bases and J dropped 4; count of bases not matched to a gene: 8. The CDR3 is made up of 15 amino acids. CDR3 coding DNA: TGTGCCAGCAGCCACGGACAGGTGCCAAATCAGCCCCAGCATTTT. Amino acid sequence: CASSHGQVPNQPQHF.

This chain joins TRBV5-1 and TRBJ2-1; 9 nucleotides match TRBD1. CDR1 is SGHRS and CDR2 is YFSETQ in the germline V gene. This CDR3 is 15 amino acids long. Trimming cost V 2 bases and J 6 bases; bases outside gene matches: 6. In DNA form, the CDR3 reads TGCGCCAGCAGCTTTGCCGGGACAGGGCTCAATGAGCAGTTCTTC. It translates to CASSFAGTGLNEQFF.

This sequence joins TRBV19 and TRBJ2-5; 9 bases align to TRBD1. The tail of the sequence fits TRBJ2-7 better, so the J call may be wrong. The germline V gene encodes CDR1 LNHDA and CDR2 SQIVND (reference sequence). The CDR3 runs 16 residues. The CDR3 is CASSPGTGSFAYEQYF. CDR3 nucleotide sequence: TGTGCCAGTAGTCCCGGGACAGGGAGCTTTGCCTACGAGCAGTACTTC.